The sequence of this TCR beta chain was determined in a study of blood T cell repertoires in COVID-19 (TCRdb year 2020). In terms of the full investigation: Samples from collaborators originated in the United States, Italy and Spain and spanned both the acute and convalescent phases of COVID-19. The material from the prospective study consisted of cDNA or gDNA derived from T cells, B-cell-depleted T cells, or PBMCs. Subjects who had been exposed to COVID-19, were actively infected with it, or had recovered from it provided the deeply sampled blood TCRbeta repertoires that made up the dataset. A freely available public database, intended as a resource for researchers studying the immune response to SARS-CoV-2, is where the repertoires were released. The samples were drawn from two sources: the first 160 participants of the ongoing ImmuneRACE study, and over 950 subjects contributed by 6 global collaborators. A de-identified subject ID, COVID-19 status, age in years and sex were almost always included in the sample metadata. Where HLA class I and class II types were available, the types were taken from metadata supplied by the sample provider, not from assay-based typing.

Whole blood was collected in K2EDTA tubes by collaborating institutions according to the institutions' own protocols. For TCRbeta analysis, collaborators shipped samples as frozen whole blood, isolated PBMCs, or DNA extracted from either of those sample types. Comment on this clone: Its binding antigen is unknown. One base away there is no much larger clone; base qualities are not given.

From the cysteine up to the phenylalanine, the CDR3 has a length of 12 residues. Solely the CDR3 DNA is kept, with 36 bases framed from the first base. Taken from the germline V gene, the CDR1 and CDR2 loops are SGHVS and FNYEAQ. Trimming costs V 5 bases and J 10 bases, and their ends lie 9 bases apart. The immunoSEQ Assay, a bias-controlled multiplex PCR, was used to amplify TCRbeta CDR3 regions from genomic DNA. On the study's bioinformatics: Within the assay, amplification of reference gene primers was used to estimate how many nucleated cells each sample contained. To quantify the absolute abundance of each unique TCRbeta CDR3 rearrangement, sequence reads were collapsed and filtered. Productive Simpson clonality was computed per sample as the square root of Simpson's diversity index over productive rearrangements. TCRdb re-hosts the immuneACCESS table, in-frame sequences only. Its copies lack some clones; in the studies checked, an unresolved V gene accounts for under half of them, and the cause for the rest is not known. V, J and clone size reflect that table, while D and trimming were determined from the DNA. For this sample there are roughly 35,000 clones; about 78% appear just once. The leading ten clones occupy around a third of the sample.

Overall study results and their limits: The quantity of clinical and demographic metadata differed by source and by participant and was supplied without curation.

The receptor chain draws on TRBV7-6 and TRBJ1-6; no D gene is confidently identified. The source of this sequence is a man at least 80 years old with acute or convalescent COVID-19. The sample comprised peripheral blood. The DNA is TGTGCCAGCAGCCCCTCTAGGTCACCCCTCCACTTT. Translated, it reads CASSPSRSPLHF.